This T cell receptor (beta chain) came from a study of cytomegalovirus exposure and HLA in healthy donors. Study context: Samples from HLA-typed donors yielded 65 million to 85 million unique TCRs in an early data release.

Of note for this clone: The antigen is undetermined.

Overall study results and limits: The study flagged around 160 TCR beta chains as cytomegalovirus-associated. Researchers reported from a later analysis that most CMV-associated TCR beta chains appeared HLA-restricted. HLA alleles were associated with 16,000 or so TCR beta sequences in a later analysis at 0.05 false discovery rate.

Both 60 Vbeta primers and 13 Jbeta primers went into the PCR. Clones were read by immunoSEQ multiplex PCR, and TCRdb kept only the in-frame ones, dropping some. The listing records 60,000 to 85,000 clones. Looked up from germline, CDR1 is SGHRS and CDR2 is YFSETQ. The CDR3 totals 15 residues. V shed 2 bases and J shed 3 bases, with 14 bases lying between them. The sample comprised PBMCs. The chain couples TRBV5-1 to TRBJ1-1; D perhaps matches TRBD1 (6 bases). The sequence came from a man aged 50-59 years in good health and CMV-seropositive. CDR3 region: CASSLLGGADTEAFF. Written as DNA, the CDR3 is TGCGCCAGCAGCTTATTAGGGGGGGCGGACACTGAAGCTTTCTTT.